The entry that follows covers one T cell receptor beta chain sequence. The data originate from a study of regulatory T cells. The primer mix had 52 TRBV and 13 TRBJ primers. The protocol was immunoSEQ multiplex PCR, while the TCRdb copy is restricted to in-frame clones and leaves out a portion. This sample yields tens of thousands of clones, of which 80% to 95% are seen a single time; 3.5% belongs to the top ten. The CDR3 is made up of 15 amino acids. Germline CDR1 MDHEN, CDR2 SYDVKM. Trimming at V came to 4 bases and at J to 2 bases, leaving 6 bases not matched to a gene. Sequencing used CD8+ T cells sorted from blood. This chain uses TRBV28 with TRBJ2-5; 8 bases are a match to TRBD2. The receptor's source is a child aged 2 to 15 with CD3G deficiency. Here the CDR3 reads CASSYTLAAQETQYF. In DNA, the CDR3 is TGTGCCAGCAGTTATACACTAGCGGCACAAGAGACCCAGTACTTC.